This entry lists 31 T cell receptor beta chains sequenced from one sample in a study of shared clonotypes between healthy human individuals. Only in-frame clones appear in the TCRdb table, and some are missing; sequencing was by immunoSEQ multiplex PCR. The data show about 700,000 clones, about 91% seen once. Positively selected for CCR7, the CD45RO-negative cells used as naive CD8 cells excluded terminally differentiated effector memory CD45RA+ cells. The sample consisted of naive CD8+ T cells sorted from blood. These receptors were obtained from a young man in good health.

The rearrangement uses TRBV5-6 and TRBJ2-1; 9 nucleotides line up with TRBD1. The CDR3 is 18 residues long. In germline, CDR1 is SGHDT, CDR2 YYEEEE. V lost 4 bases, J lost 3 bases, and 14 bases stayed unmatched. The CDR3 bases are TGTGCCAGCAGCGGGACTATGTCACAGGGGGCGAACTACAATGAGCAGTTCTTC. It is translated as CASSGTMSQGANYNEQFF.

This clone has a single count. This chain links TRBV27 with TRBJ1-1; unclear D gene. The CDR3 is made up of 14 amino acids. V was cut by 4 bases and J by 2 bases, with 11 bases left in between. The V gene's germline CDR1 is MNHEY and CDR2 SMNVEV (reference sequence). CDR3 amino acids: CASSSIEVNTEAFF. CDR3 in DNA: TGTGCCAGCAGTTCCATCGAGGTTAACACTGAAGCTTTCTTT.

As DNA, the CDR3 is TGCGCCAGCAGCCCAGGTCTCAGGGGGCTGGACGAGCAGTACTTC. This translates into CASSPGLRGLDEQYF. This chain connects TRBV4-1 to TRBJ2-7, with 8 bases lining up with TRBD1. Trimming cost V 4 bases and J 5 bases; bases outside gene matches: 10. This CDR3 contains 15 residues. In germline, CDR1 is MGHRA, CDR2 YSYEKL.

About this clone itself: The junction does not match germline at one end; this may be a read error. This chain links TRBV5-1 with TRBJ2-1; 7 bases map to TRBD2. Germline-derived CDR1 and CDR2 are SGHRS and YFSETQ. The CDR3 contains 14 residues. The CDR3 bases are TGCGCCAGCACCTTGTCGGCGGGGGACAATGAGCAGTTCTTC. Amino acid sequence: CASTLSAGDNEQFF.

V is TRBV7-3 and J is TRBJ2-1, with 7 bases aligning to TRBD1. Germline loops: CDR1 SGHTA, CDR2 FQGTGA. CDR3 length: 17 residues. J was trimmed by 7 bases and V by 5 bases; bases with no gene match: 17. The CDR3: CASSPVTGFNVGNEQFF. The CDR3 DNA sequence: TGTGCCAGCAGCCCGGTGACAGGGTTTAACGTAGGAAATGAGCAGTTCTTC.

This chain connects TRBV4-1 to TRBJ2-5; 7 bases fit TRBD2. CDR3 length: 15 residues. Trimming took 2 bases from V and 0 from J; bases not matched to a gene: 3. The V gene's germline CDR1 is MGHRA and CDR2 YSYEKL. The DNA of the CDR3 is TGCGCCAGCAGCCAATACCTAGCGGACCAAGAGACCCAGTACTTC. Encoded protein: CASSQYLADQETQYF.

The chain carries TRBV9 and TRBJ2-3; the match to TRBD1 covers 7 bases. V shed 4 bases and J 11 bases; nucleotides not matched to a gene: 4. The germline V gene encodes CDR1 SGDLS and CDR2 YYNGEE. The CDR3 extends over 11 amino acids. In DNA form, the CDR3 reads TGTGCCAGCAGCAGGGGACAGCGGCAGTATTTT. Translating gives CASSRGQRQYF.

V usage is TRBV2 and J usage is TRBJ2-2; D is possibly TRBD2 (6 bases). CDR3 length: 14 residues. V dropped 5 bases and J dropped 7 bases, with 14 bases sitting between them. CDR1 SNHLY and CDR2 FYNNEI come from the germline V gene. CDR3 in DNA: TGTGCCAGCAGTCGGACGGGAGCTGGCGGGGAGCTGTTTTTT. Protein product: CASSRTGAGGELFF.

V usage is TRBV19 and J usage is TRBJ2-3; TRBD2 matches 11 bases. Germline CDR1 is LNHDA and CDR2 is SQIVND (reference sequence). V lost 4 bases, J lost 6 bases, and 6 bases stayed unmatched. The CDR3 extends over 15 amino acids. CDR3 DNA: TGTGCCAGTAGTAGGCTAGCGGGAGGAGGGGATACGCAGTATTTT. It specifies CASSRLAGGGDTQYF.

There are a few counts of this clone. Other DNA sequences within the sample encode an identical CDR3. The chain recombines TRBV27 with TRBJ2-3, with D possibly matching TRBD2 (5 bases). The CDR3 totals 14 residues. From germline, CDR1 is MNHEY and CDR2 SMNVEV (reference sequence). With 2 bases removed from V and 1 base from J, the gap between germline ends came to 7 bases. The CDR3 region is CASSLNGGTDTQYF. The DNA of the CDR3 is TGTGCCAGCAGTTTAAACGGGGGCACAGATACGCAGTATTTT.

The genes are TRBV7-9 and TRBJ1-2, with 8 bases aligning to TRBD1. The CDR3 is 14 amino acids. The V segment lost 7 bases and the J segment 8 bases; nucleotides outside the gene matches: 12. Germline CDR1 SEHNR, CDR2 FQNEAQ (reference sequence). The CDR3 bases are TGTGCCAGCACCGTGACAGGGGAAGGTTGGGGCTACACCTTC. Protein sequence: CASTVTGEGWGYTF.

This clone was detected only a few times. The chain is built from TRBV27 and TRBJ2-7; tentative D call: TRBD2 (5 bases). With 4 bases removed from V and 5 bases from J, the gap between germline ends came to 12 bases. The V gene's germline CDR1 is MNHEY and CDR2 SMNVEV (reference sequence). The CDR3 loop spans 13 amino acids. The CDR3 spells CASSSTGFNEQYF. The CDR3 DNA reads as TGTGCCAGCAGTTCCACGGGGTTCAACGAGCAGTACTTC.

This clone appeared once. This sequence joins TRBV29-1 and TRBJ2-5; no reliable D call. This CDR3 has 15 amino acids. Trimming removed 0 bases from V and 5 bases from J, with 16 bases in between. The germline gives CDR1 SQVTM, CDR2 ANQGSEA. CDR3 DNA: TGCAGCGTTGAAGATCCGGCGCTCGAGACGGAGACCCAGTACTTC. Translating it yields CSVEDPALETETQYF.

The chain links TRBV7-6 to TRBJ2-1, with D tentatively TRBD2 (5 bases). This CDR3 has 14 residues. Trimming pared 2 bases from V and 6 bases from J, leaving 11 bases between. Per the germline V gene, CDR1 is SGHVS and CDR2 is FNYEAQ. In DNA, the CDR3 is TGTGCCAGCAGCTTAACCGAACTAGGCAATGAGCAGTTCTTC. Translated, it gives CASSLTELGNEQFF.

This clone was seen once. CDR3 coding DNA: TGTGCCAGCAGTGGCGGGAAGTATAGCAATCAGCCCCAGCATTTT. Amino acid sequence: CASSGGKYSNQPQHF. This chain uses TRBV28 with TRBJ1-5; D is undetermined. This CDR3 is built from 15 residues. V shed 5 bases and J shed 0 bases, with 11 bases lying between them. CDR1 is MDHEN and CDR2 is SYDVKM in the germline V gene.

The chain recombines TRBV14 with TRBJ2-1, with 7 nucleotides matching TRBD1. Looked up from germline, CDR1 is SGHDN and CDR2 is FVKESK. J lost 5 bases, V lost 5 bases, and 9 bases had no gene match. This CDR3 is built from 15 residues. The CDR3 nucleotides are TGTGCCAGCAGCGCACCGGACAGGACGGACAATGAGCAGTTCTTC. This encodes CASSAPDRTDNEQFF.

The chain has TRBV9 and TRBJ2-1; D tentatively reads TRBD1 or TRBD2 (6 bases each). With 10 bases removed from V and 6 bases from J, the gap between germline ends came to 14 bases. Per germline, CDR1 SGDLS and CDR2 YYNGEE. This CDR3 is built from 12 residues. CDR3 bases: TGTGCCCGAAGGGGGGTTGGCAATGAGCAGTTCTTC. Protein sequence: CARRGVGNEQFF.

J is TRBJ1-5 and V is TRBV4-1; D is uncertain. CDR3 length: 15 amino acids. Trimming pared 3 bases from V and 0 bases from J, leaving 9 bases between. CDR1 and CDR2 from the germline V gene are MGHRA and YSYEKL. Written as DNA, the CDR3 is TGCGCCAGCAGCCAGGGTCGAACTAGCAATCAGCCCCAGCATTTT. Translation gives CASSQGRTSNQPQHF.

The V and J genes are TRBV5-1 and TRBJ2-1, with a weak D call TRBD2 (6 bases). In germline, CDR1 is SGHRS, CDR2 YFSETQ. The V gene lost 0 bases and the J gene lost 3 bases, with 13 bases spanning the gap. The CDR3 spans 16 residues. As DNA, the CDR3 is TGCGCCAGCAGCTTGGCCGAGGGAGGAGTCTACAATGAGCAGTTCTTC. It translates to CASSLAEGGVYNEQFF.

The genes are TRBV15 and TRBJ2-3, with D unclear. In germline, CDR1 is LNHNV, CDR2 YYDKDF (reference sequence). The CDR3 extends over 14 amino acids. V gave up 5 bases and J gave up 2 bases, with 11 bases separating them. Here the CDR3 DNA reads TGTGCCACCAGCCCAAGCGTTCACACAGATACGCAGTATTTT. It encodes CATSPSVHTDTQYF.

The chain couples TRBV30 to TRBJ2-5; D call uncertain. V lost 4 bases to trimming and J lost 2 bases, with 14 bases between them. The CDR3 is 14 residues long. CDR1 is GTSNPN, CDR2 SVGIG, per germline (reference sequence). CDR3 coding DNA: TGTGCCTGGACCCCCGGGTTAGGTCAAGAGACCCAGTACTTC. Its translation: CAWTPGLGQETQYF.

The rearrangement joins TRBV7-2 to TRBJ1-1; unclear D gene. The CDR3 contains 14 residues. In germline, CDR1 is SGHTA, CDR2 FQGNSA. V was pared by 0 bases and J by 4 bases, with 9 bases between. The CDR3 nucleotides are TGTGCCAGCAGCTTAGCCGGTTCTTTCACTGAAGCTTTCTTT. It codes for CASSLAGSFTEAFF.

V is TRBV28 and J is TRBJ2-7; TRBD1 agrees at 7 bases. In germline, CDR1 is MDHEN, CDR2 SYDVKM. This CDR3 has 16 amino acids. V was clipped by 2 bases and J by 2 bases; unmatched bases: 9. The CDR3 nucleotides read TGTGCCAGCAGTTTAGGAAGGGGGCTGAGCCCCTACGAGCAGTACTTC. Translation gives CASSLGRGLSPYEQYF.

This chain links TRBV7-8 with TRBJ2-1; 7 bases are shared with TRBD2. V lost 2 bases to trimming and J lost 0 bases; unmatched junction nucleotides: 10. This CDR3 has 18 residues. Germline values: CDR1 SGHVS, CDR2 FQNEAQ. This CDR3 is CASSLKHLGGSSYNEQFF. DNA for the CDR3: TGTGCCAGCAGCTTAAAACATTTGGGCGGGAGCTCCTACAATGAGCAGTTCTTC.

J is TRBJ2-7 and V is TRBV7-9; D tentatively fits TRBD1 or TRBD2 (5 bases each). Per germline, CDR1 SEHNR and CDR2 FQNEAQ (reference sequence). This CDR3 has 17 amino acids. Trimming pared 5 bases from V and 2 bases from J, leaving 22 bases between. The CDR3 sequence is CASSLSYRGHKPYEQYF. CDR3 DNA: TGTGCCAGCAGCCTATCTTACCGGGGCCACAAACCCTACGAGCAGTACTTC.

The CDR3 reads CASSSSGLVGSYEQYF. Here the CDR3 DNA reads TGTGCCAGCAGCTCAAGCGGCCTAGTAGGCTCCTACGAGCAGTACTTC. This rearrangement joins TRBV7-8 to TRBJ2-7, with D possibly being TRBD2 (5 bases). The CDR3 contains 16 residues. In germline, CDR1 is SGHVS, CDR2 FQNEAQ. With 4 bases removed from V and 0 bases from J, the gap between germline ends came to 16 bases.

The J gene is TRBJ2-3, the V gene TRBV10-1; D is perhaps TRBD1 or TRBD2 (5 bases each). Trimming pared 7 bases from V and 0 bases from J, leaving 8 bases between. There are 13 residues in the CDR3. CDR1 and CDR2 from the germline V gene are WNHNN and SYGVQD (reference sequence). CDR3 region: CASMGTSTDTQYF. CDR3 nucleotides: TGCGCCAGCATGGGGACCAGCACAGATACGCAGTATTTT.

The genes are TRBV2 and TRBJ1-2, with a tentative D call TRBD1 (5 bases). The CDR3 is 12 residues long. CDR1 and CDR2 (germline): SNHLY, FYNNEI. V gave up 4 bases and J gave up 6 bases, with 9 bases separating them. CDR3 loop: CASSGSRDGYTF. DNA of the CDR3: TGTGCCAGCAGTGGGTCCAGGGATGGCTACACCTTC. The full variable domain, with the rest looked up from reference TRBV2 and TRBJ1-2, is EPEVTQTPSHQVTQMGQEVILRCVPISNHLYFYWYRQILGQKVEFLVSFYNNEISEKSEIFDDQFSVERPDGSNFTLKIRSTKLEDSAMYFCASSGSRDGYTFGSGTRLTVV.

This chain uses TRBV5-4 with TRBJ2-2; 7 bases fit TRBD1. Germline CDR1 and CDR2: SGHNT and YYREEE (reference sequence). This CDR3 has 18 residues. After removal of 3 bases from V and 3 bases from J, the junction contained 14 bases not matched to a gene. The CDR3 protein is CASSWTTQGDGYTGELFF. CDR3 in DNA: TGTGCCAGCAGCTGGACCACTCAGGGGGACGGATACACCGGGGAGCTGTTTTTT.

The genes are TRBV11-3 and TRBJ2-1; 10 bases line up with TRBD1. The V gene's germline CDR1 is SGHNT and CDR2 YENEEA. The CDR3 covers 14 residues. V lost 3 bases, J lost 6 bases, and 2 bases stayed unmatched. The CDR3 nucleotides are TGTGCCAGCAGCTTGAGGACAGGGGGCAATGAGCAGTTCTTC. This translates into CASSLRTGGNEQFF.

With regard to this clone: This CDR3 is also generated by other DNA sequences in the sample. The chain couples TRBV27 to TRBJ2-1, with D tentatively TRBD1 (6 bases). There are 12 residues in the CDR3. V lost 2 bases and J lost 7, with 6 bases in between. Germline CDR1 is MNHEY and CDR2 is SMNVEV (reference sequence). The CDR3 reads CASSLTGNEQFF. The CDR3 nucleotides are TGTGCCAGCAGTTTAACAGGGAATGAGCAGTTCTTC.